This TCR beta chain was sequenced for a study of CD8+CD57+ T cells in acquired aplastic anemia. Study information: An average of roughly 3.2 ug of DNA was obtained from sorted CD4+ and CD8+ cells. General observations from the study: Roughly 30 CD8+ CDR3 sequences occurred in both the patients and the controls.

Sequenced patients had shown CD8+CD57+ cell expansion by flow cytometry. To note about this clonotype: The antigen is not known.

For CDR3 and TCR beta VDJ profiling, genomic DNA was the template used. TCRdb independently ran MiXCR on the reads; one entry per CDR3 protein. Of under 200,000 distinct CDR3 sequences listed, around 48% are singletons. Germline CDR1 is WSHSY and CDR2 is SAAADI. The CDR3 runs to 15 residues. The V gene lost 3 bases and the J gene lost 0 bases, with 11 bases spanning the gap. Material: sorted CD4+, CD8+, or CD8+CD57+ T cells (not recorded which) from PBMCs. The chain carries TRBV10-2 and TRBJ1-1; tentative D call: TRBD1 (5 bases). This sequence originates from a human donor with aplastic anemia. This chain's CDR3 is CASSDDSRMNTEAFF. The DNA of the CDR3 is TGCGCCAGCAGTGACGACAGTAGAATGAACACTGAAGCTTTCTTT.